A single sample gave rise to the 7 T cell receptor beta chains below, sequenced in a study of tumor-infiltrating lymphocytes in localized non-small cell lung cancer. The table came from immunoSEQ multiplex PCR; TCRdb's copy has only in-frame clones and leaves some out. The repertoire holds around 10,000 clones, with 45% to 70% as singletons. Sequencing used uninvolved lung tissue not adjacent to the tumor. Receptors were obtained from a human donor with non-small cell lung cancer.

V is TRBV5-1 and J is TRBJ2-1; 8 nucleotides agree with TRBD1. The V gene's germline CDR1 is SGHRS and CDR2 YFSETQ. The CDR3 length is 14 residues. The J segment lost 7 bases and the V segment lost 3 bases, leaving 6 bases of the junction unmatched. The CDR3 protein is CASSSGTGSNEQFF. Here the CDR3 DNA reads TGCGCCAGCAGCTCCGGGACAGGTTCTAATGAGCAGTTCTTC. The full variable domain, completed using reference TRBV5-1 and TRBJ2-1, is KAGVTQTPRYLIKTRGQQVTLSCSPISGHRSVSWYQQTPGQGLQFLFEYFSETQRNKGNFPGRFSGRQFSNSRSEMNVSTLELGDSALYLCASSSGTGSNEQFFGPGTRLTVL.

The chain joins TRBV5-5 to TRBJ2-7, with a weak D call TRBD2 (5 bases). Trimming took 2 bases from V and 0 from J, leaving 9 bases between them. The CDR3 loop spans 14 amino acids. Germline V lookup: CDR1 SGHKS, CDR2 YYEKEE (reference sequence). CDR3 sequence: CASSFASGSYEQYF. CDR3 coding DNA: TGTGCCAGCAGCTTCGCCAGCGGCTCCTACGAGCAGTACTTC.

The chain links TRBV11-2 to TRBJ1-6; D perhaps matches TRBD1 (6 bases). V lost 9 bases, J lost 3 bases, and 9 bases lay in between. Per the germline V gene, CDR1 is SGHAT and CDR2 is FQNNGV. CDR3 length: 13 residues. This chain's CDR3 is CASRDNYNSPLHF. Here the CDR3 DNA reads TGTGCCAGTCGGGACAACTATAATTCACCCCTCCACTTT.

As DNA, the CDR3 is TGTGCCAGCAGCTTTGTGTCAGAGGGCTATGGCTACACCTTC. This gives the protein CASSFVSEGYGYTF. The V and J genes are TRBV7-2 and TRBJ1-2; D is ambiguous. Germline loops: CDR1 SGHTA, CDR2 FQGNSA. Between the trimmed V and J ends, which lost 3 bases and 4 bases, there was a span of 12 bases. The CDR3 has 14 residues.

The chain recombines TRBV5-4 with TRBJ2-7; D is undetermined. The CDR3 length is 11 residues. Deletions cut 0 bases from V and 4 bases from J, with 2 bases between. Per germline, CDR1 SGHNT and CDR2 YYREEE (reference sequence). The CDR3 DNA reads as TGTGCCAGCAGCTTGGAGTACGAGCAGTACTTC. It codes for CASSLEYEQYF.

V gene TRBV6-5 combines with J gene TRBJ1-2; D ambiguous. The germline V and J ends were trimmed by 4 bases and 6 bases, with 15 bases remaining between them. This CDR3 is built from 14 residues. Germline assignment: CDR1 MNHEY and CDR2 SVGAGI. CDR3 nucleotide sequence: TGTGCCAGCAGTTTACAGACCCCACGCGATGGCTACACCTTC. This codes for CASSLQTPRDGYTF.

The chain is built from TRBV5-1 and TRBJ2-3, with no clear D. V dropped 4 bases and J dropped 1 base, with 7 bases sitting between them. The CDR3 is 13 residues long. Per germline, CDR1 SGHRS and CDR2 YFSETQ. DNA of the CDR3: TGCGCCAGCAGCGTTAGTCGCACAGATACGCAGTATTTT. Its protein is CASSVSRTDTQYF.